The subject of this entry is one TCR beta chain. Produced via immunoSEQ multiplex PCR; TCRdb's table is partial and in-frame only. The repertoire holds around 200,000 clones, about 90% seen once, with roughly 11% in the top ten. Germline loops: CDR1 SGHDT, CDR2 YYEEEE. Trimming took 3 bases from V and 3 from J, leaving 12 bases between them. The length of the CDR3 is 15 residues. The data stem from a study of blood T cell repertoires in COVID-19. V is TRBV5-6 and J is TRBJ2-2; a possible D gene is TRBD2 (6 bases). This TCR came from a woman in her fifties or sixties with COVID-19, enrolled during active disease. The sample comprised peripheral blood. The CDR3 bases are TGTGCCAGCAGCTCCTGGGGGGTTGACACCGGGGAGCTGTTTTTT. Translating gives CASSSWGVDTGELFF.